The 20 T cell receptor beta chains below were found in one sample sequenced in a study of blood T cell repertoires in COVID-19. Clones were read by immunoSEQ multiplex PCR, and TCRdb kept only the in-frame ones, dropping some. The sample has about 190,000 clones, approximately 91% seen once. The sequencing sample was made of peripheral blood. The receptors come from a man between 35 and 55 years old with acute or convalescent COVID-19.

The chain is built from TRBV27 and TRBJ2-3, with 10 bases matching TRBD1. Unmatched junction bases numbered 6, after V lost 3 bases and J lost 6 bases. Germline V lookup: CDR1 MNHEY, CDR2 SMNVEV (reference sequence). This CDR3 comprises 15 residues. CDR3: CASSFRDRGADTQYF. The CDR3 DNA reads as TGTGCCAGCAGTTTTCGGGACAGGGGAGCGGATACGCAGTATTTT.

DNA of the CDR3: TGTGCCAGCAGCCCGGGACAGGGGGCGAGAGGCTACACCTTC. As protein: CASSPGQGARGYTF. The gene calls are TRBV28 and TRBJ1-2, with 12 positions matching TRBD1. This CDR3 has 14 residues. Unmatched junction bases numbered 7, after V lost 6 bases and J lost 8 bases. Germline V gene lookup returns CDR1 MDHEN and CDR2 SYDVKM.

V gene TRBV9 combines with J gene TRBJ1-4; 11 positions match TRBD1. Germline V CDR1 and CDR2: SGDLS, YYNGEE. Trimming cost V 8 bases and J 2 bases; bases outside gene matches: 8. The length of the CDR3 is 16 residues. The CDR3 sequence is CASSRTGGLTNEKLFF. Written as DNA, the CDR3 is TGTGCCAGTTCACGGACAGGGGGCCTGACTAATGAAAAACTGTTTTTT.

This clone was found once. The rearrangement uses TRBV6-5 and TRBJ1-2; TRBD1 aligns across 8 bases. Germline CDR1 and CDR2: MNHEY and SVGAGI. With V trimmed by 5 bases and J by 4 bases, 6 bases remained unmatched. The CDR3 is 14 amino acids. This CDR3 reads CASSPDRGGYGYTF. CDR3 bases: TGTGCCAGCAGTCCTGACAGGGGAGGCTATGGCTACACCTTC.

The genes are TRBV9 and TRBJ2-1; no firm D call. CDR3 length: 18 residues. Germline V gene data show CDR1 as SGDLS and CDR2 as YYNGEE. The V end lost 0 bases, the J end lost 0 bases, and 16 bases lay between the germline ends. CDR3 loop: CASSVGFMSESSYNEQFF. DNA for the CDR3: TGTGCCAGCAGCGTAGGGTTTATGTCCGAGAGCTCCTACAATGAGCAGTTCTTC.

V is TRBV5-4 and J is TRBJ2-7; 9 nucleotides match TRBD1. This CDR3 is 16 amino acids long. V shed 4 bases, J shed 2 bases, and the junction held 10 bases outside the gene matches. Germline V CDR1 and CDR2: SGHNT, YYREEE (reference sequence). CDR3 sequence reads: CASSHEGGQGPYEQYF. The DNA of the CDR3 is TGTGCCAGCAGCCACGAGGGGGGACAGGGTCCCTACGAGCAGTACTTC. The whole variable domain, filled in from reference TRBV5-4 and TRBJ2-7, reads ETGVTQSPTHLIKTRGQQVTLRCSSQSGHNTVSWYQQALGQGPQFIFQYYREEENGRGNFPPRFSGLQFPNYSSELNVNALELDDSALYLCASSHEGGQGPYEQYFGPGTRLTVT.

The chain links TRBV28 to TRBJ1-2; 10 bases map to TRBD1. V trimming: 6 bases; J trimming: 7 bases; junction bases outside the gene matches: 5. The CDR3 spans 13 residues. From germline, CDR1 is MDHEN and CDR2 SYDVKM. Written as DNA, the CDR3 is TGTGCCAGCAGACCCGGACAGGGGGGTGGCTACACCTTC. This translates into CASRPGQGGGYTF.

V is TRBV24-1 and J is TRBJ2-2, with TRBD1 as a possible D gene (6 bases). The CDR3 extends over 15 amino acids. V lost 3 bases and J 3 bases, leaving 10 bases between the germline ends. Germline CDR1 KGHDR, CDR2 SFDVKD. The CDR3: CATSDLRQDTGELFF. The DNA for the CDR3 is TGTGCCACCAGTGATCTCAGACAGGACACCGGGGAGCTGTTTTTT.

This chain joins TRBV30 and TRBJ2-1, with D unclear. V gave up 0 bases and J gave up 9 bases, with 6 bases separating them. Germline CDR1 and CDR2: GTSNPN and SVGIG (reference sequence). The CDR3 is 11 residues long. In DNA, the CDR3 is TGTGCCTGGAGTGTAAGCCTTGAGCAGTTCTTC. Amino acid sequence: CAWSVSLEQFF.

The chain couples TRBV10-3 to TRBJ1-2; D may be TRBD1 (5 bases). The ends were cut back, 0 bases at V and 7 bases at J, with 15 bases in the middle. Germline loops: CDR1 ENHRY, CDR2 SYGVKD. The CDR3 extends over 15 amino acids. The CDR3 coding sequence is TGTGCCATCAGTGAGTCTAGTTCCAGGGTAGGTGGCTACACCTTC. It specifies CAISESSSRVGGYTF.

The gene calls are TRBV3-1 (or the pseudogene TRBV3-2) and TRBJ1-3; no clear D gene. Between the trimmed V and J ends, which lost 3 bases and 4 bases, there was a span of 10 bases. The CDR3 loop spans 14 amino acids. The V gene's germline CDR1 is LGHDT and CDR2 YNNKEL (reference sequence). The CDR3 protein is CASSHRNSGNTIYF. The DNA of the CDR3 is TGTGCCAGCAGCCACCGGAACAGCGGAAACACCATATATTTT.

This chain joins TRBV2 and TRBJ1-5; tentatively, D is TRBD1 (5 bases). The CDR3 is 14 amino acids. V lost 2 bases to trimming and J lost 7 bases, with 12 bases between them. The V gene's germline CDR1 is SNHLY and CDR2 FYNNEI. CDR3 DNA sequence: TGTGCCAGCAGTGAACGCCAGGGACTACAGCCCCAGCATTTT. Protein: CASSERQGLQPQHF.

The chain uses TRBV3-1 (or the pseudogene TRBV3-2) and TRBJ1-5; a weak D match, TRBD1 (6 bases). The CDR3 runs 14 residues. Trimming stripped 2 bases from V and 7 bases from J, with 12 bases between. The germline V gene encodes CDR1 LGHDT and CDR2 YNNKEL (reference sequence). The CDR3 DNA reads as TGTGCCAGCAGCCAAAGGGGGGGAGGACAGCCCCAGCATTTT. Its translation: CASSQRGGGQPQHF.

The chain combines TRBV20-1 with TRBJ2-1; D gene ambiguous. There are 14 residues in the CDR3. CDR1 is DFQATT, CDR2 SNEGSKA, per germline (reference sequence). V was cut by 3 bases and J by 0 bases, with 9 bases left in between. In nucleotides, the CDR3 is TGCAGTGCTAGTTGGCGGAGCTCCTACAATGAGCAGTTCTTC. Protein sequence: CSASWRSSYNEQFF.

This clone occurred a few times. The chain recombines TRBV11-3 with TRBJ2-2; 14 bases are a match to TRBD2. Germline CDR1 reads SGHNT; CDR2 reads YENEEA. Losses at the gene ends were 4 bases for V and 6 bases for J; bases not matched to a gene: 1. This CDR3 region has 15 residues. The CDR3 nucleotides are TGTGCCAGCAGCTCGGGACTAGCGGGGGCCGGGGAGCTGTTTTTT. It translates to CASSSGLAGAGELFF.

The chain is built from TRBV12-2 and TRBJ1-1. TRBV12-2 is a pseudogene. The CDR3 is made up of 14 amino acids. DNA of the CDR3: TGTGCAAGTCGCTTAGCGGGAGGGGACACTGAAGCTTTCTTT. This codes for CASRLAGGDTEAFF.

The genes are TRBV11-2 and TRBJ1-1; perhaps TRBD1 as D (6 bases). CDR1 is SGHAT, CDR2 FQNNGV, per germline. This CDR3 spans 13 amino acids. V lost 5 bases, J lost 5 bases, and 12 bases lay in between. DNA for the CDR3: TGTGCCAGCAGCCTACAGGGTGCAACTGAAGCTTTCTTT. This translates into CASSLQGATEAFF.

This chain connects TRBV28 to TRBJ2-2; 14 bases are a match to TRBD2. The junction had 6 bases not matched to a gene; V was cut back by 5 bases and J by 4 bases. CDR3 length: 17 residues. CDR1 and CDR2 from the germline V gene are MDHEN and SYDVKM. The CDR3 DNA reads as TGTGCCAGCAGTACGACTAGCGGGGGGGCCTTCACCGGGGAGCTGTTTTTT. Translation: CASSTTSGGAFTGELFF.

The CDR3 reads CASSYSAGQGGNTIYF. CDR3 nucleotides: TGTGCCAGCAGTTACTCCGCGGGGCAGGGTGGAAACACCATATATTTT. This chain uses TRBV6-6 with TRBJ1-3; D may be TRBD1 (5 bases). Germline loops: CDR1 MNHNY, CDR2 SVGAGI (reference sequence). Trimming removed 0 bases from V and 3 bases from J, with 12 bases in between. CDR3 length: 16 amino acids.

The chain links TRBV19 to TRBJ1-2, with a weak D call TRBD1 (6 bases). The CDR3 consists of 14 residues. CDR1 is LNHDA and CDR2 is SQIVND in the germline V gene (reference sequence). V was clipped by 1 base and J by 7 bases, with 13 bases between them. The CDR3 sequence: CASSIVSGDSGYTF. In DNA, the CDR3 is TGTGCCAGTAGTATAGTGTCAGGGGATTCTGGCTACACCTTC.